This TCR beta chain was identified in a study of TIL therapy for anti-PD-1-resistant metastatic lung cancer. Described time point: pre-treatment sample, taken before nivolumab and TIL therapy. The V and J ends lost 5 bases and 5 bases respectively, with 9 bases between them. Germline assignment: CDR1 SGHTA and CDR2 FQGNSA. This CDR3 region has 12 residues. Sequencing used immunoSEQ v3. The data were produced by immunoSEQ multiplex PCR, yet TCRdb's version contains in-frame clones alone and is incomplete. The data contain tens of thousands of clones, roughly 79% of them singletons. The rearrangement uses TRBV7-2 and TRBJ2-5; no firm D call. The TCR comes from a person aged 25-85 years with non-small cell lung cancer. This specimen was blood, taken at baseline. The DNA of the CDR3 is TGTGCCAGCAGCCCCACGCGTGAGACCCAGTACTTC. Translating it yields CASSPTRETQYF.